The 8 T cell receptor beta chains reported below all come from one sample, sequenced in a study of T cell changes during pregnancy in multiple sclerosis. Sequenced by immunoSEQ multiplex PCR; TCRdb stores in-frame clones only, minus some. The sample holds under 85,000 clones, 94% seen once. The material sequenced was peripheral blood, taken in the third trimester of pregnancy. The receptor set was obtained from a female donor with multiple sclerosis, enrolled in a pregnancy study.

The chain combines TRBV18 with TRBJ1-2; 9 nucleotides match TRBD1. The CDR3 loop spans 16 amino acids. Germline V gives CDR1 KGHSH, CDR2 LQKENI. V trimming: 4 bases; J trimming: 0 bases; junction bases outside the gene matches: 6. The DNA for the CDR3 is TGTGCCAGCTCACTAGGACAGGGGACCTCTAACTATGGCTACACCTTC. Translating gives CASSLGQGTSNYGYTF.

The rearrangement uses TRBV6-5 and TRBJ1-1; TRBD1 matches at 7 bases. The V gene end was trimmed by 4 bases and the J gene end by 1 base; junction bases not matched to a gene: 6. Germline V lookup: CDR1 MNHEY, CDR2 SVGAGI. CDR3 size: 15 residues. In nucleotides, the CDR3 is TGTGCCAGCAGTTCCCCGGGACAGCCGAACACTGAAGCTTTCTTT. Translating it yields CASSSPGQPNTEAFF.

This clone showed up just once. This chain connects TRBV10-2 to TRBJ1-4; perhaps TRBD1 as D (5 bases). Germline values: CDR1 WSHSY, CDR2 SAAADI. The CDR3 has 12 amino acids. V dropped 4 bases and J dropped 8 bases, with 8 bases sitting between them. CDR3 bases: TGCGCCAGCAGTGGGGGGGAGGAAAAACTGTTTTTT. It translates to CASSGGEEKLFF.

The sample holds one count of this clone. This chain joins TRBV7-9 and TRBJ2-1, with a weak D call TRBD1 (5 bases). Trimming stripped 3 bases from V and 3 bases from J, with 12 bases between. The CDR3 extends over 15 amino acids. Germline V gene sequence: CDR1 SEHNR, CDR2 FQNEAQ (reference sequence). CDR3 sequence reads: CASSFQGAGYNEQFF. For the CDR3, the DNA is TGTGCCAGCAGCTTTCAGGGTGCTGGCTACAATGAGCAGTTCTTC.

The chain links TRBV14 to TRBJ1-4; TRBD1 is a possible D gene (5 bases). CDR1 SGHDN and CDR2 FVKESK come from the germline V gene. This CDR3 has 15 residues. The ends were cut back, 1 base at V and 7 bases at J, with 13 bases in the middle. CDR3 amino acids: CASSQGGLLGEKLFF. The CDR3 nucleotides are TGTGCCAGCAGCCAAGGGGGACTACTAGGTGAAAAACTGTTTTTT.

This clone was counted a single time. This sequence joins TRBV7-2 and TRBJ1-1, with TRBD1 matching over 8 bases. Germline V CDR1 and CDR2: SGHTA, FQGNSA. The ends lost 5 bases at V and 3 bases at J; junction bases unmatched: 5. The CDR3 contains 14 residues. CDR3 DNA: TGTGCCAGCAGCCAGGGGGCGGGGTACACTGAAGCTTTCTTT. Its translation is CASSQGAGYTEAFF.

The V call is TRBV11-2, the J call TRBJ2-7; no clear D. The CDR3 consists of 14 residues. CDR1 is SGHAT, CDR2 FQNNGV, per germline. V lost 3 bases and J 6 bases, leaving 15 bases between the germline ends. The CDR3 DNA follows: TGTGCCAGCAGCTTGAGAACCGCAGGTGGCGAGCAGTACTTC. This translates into CASSLRTAGGEQYF.

This clone was recorded once. The rearrangement joins TRBV25-1 to TRBJ1-4; D perhaps matches TRBD1 (6 bases). There are 15 residues in the CDR3. V was trimmed by 1 base and J by 5 bases, leaving 11 bases between them. Germline V gene data show CDR1 as MGHDK and CDR2 as SYGVNS. The CDR3 region has the DNA TGTGCCAGCAGTGAATCGGGAGGGGGGAATGAAAAACTGTTTTTT. Translation gives CASSESGGGNEKLFF.